This T cell receptor beta chain comes out of a study of blood T cell repertoires in COVID-19. Study summary: Acute and convalescent COVID-19 samples came from the United States, Italy and Spain. PBMCs, B-cell-depleted T cells, or T cells were the source of the cDNA or gDNA that made up the material.

Trimming took off 2 bases at V and 11 bases at J, with 12 bases between the two ends. Germline-derived CDR1 and CDR2 are LGHDT and YNNKEL (reference sequence). CDR3 length: 12 residues. In the authors' methods: The assay estimated nucleated cells by amplifying reference gene primers. Using immunoSEQ multiplex PCR, the repertoire was profiled, and TCRdb retains in-frame clones only, with some absent. V and J calls plus clone size are reproduced from that table; the DNA served to infer D and trimming. This sample has approximately 90,000 clones; more than 65% occur once, and the top ten carry about 4.4%.

The source material was peripheral blood. V usage is TRBV3-1 (or the pseudogene TRBV3-2) and J usage is TRBJ1-1; D is unclear. The TCR was taken from a man aged 55-75 years with acute or convalescent COVID-19. CDR3 sequence reads: CASSQRPREAFF. The CDR3 bases are TGTGCCAGCAGCCAAAGGCCGAGGGAGGCTTTCTTT.